Sequencing of this T cell receptor beta chain was carried out in a study of blood T cell repertoires in COVID-19. About the study: COVID-19 samples from acute and convalescent phases originated in the United States, Italy and Spain. Sample material is recorded as cDNA or gDNA derived from T cells, B-cell-depleted T cells, or PBMCs.

The table came from immunoSEQ multiplex PCR; TCRdb's copy has only in-frame clones and leaves some out. The profile shows over 250,000 clones, around 86% of them singletons. Germline assignment: CDR1 LNHDA and CDR2 SQIVND (reference sequence). V lost 6 bases to trimming and J lost 5 bases, with 17 bases between them. CDR3 size: 15 residues. This clone occurred once. The rearrangement uses TRBV19 and TRBJ2-4; D possibly corresponds to TRBD2 (6 bases). The sample was peripheral blood. The sequence came from a human donor in a cohort sampled during active COVID-19. CDR3 amino acids: CASSALPGTENIQYF. The CDR3 DNA sequence: TGTGCCAGTAGCGCCCTCCCCGGGACTGAAAACATTCAGTACTTC. Combining the CDR3 with reference TRBV19 and TRBJ2-4 gives the whole variable domain DGGITQSPKYLFRKEGQNVTLSCEQNLNHDAMYWYRQDPGQGLRLIYYSQIVNDFQKGDIAEGYSVSREKKESFPLTVTSAQKNPTAFYLCASSALPGTENIQYFGAGTRLSVL.